This passage covers 13 T cell receptor beta chains from one sample sequenced in a study of pediatric ulcerative colitis (dated by TCRdb to between 2018 and 2021). Library generation was performed with the immunoSEQ multiplex PCR assay. TCRdb provides this immuneACCESS table in a form limited to in-frame rearrangements. Some clones are lacking; in checked studies, under half of them reflect an unresolved V gene, and why the rest are absent is not known. The sample table holds 30,000 to 45,000 clones, of which roughly 85% were seen once. More than 20% of the sample belongs to the ten largest clones. The specimen was blood. The receptors derive from a girl between 10 and 17 years old with moderate ulcerative colitis.

J is TRBJ2-2 and V is TRBV5-1; 8 positions agree with TRBD1. Germline CDR1 SGHRS, CDR2 YFSETQ. CDR3 length: 16 residues. The ends lost 0 bases at V and 4 bases at J; junction bases unmatched: 5. This CDR3 reads CASSLGQGASTGELFF. The CDR3 region has the DNA TGCGCCAGCAGCTTGGGGCAGGGGGCGAGCACCGGGGAGCTGTTTTTT.

This sequence joins TRBV6-5 and TRBJ1-5; unclear D gene. CDR1 is MNHEY and CDR2 is SVGAGI in the germline V gene. This CDR3 has 11 residues. Between the trimmed V and J ends, which lost 6 bases and 8 bases, there was a span of 8 bases. The CDR3 protein is CASRTLEPQHF. The CDR3 coding sequence is TGTGCCAGCAGAACTCTAGAGCCCCAGCATTTT.

This clone was observed a handful of times. The chain combines TRBV7-9 with TRBJ2-1; 11 bases align to TRBD2. This CDR3 is built from 17 residues. The V and J ends lost 7 bases and 3 bases, in that order; junction bases with no gene match: 11. Germline-derived CDR1 and CDR2 are SEHNR and FQNEAQ (reference sequence). The CDR3 loop is CASNFQILAGGYNEQFF. In nucleotides, the CDR3 is TGTGCCAGCAACTTCCAGATTCTAGCGGGGGGCTACAATGAGCAGTTCTTC.

The genes are TRBV28 and TRBJ1-3; D not certain. Germline CDR1 MDHEN, CDR2 SYDVKM. Trimming removed 1 base at V and 0 bases at J, with 7 bases between. This CDR3 spans 15 amino acids. The CDR3 nucleotides read TGTGCCAGCAGTTTATCCCAATACTCTGGAAACACCATATATTTT. This translates into CASSLSQYSGNTIYF.

The J gene is TRBJ1-1, the V gene TRBV4-3, with a possible D match to TRBD1 (5 bases). The CDR3 totals 16 residues. Per germline, CDR1 LGHNA and CDR2 YSLEER. Trimming stripped 1 base from V and 3 bases from J, with 15 bases between. The CDR3 reads CASSQGFRGVYTEAFF. As DNA, the CDR3 is TGCGCCAGCAGCCAAGGATTCAGAGGGGTGTACACTGAAGCTTTCTTT.

This clone was picked up one time. The CDR3 is CASSLGQYSNQPQHF. CDR3 bases: TGTGCCAGTAGTCTGGGACAGTATAGCAATCAGCCCCAGCATTTT. This sequence joins TRBV19 and TRBJ1-5; 7 bases align to TRBD1. The CDR3 covers 15 residues. Germline loops: CDR1 LNHDA, CDR2 SQIVND (reference sequence). Trimming at V came to 5 bases and at J to 0 bases, leaving 4 bases not matched to a gene. The full variable domain, rest sourced from reference TRBV19 and TRBJ1-5, is DGGITQSPKYLFRKEGQNVTLSCEQNLNHDAMYWYRQDPGQGLRLIYYSQIVNDFQKGDIAEGYSVSREKKESFPLTVTSAQKNPTAFYLCASSLGQYSNQPQHFGDGTRLSIL.

The chain joins TRBV18 to TRBJ1-1; D is uncertain. V was clipped by 1 base and J by 4 bases, with 16 bases between them. Germline CDR1 and CDR2: KGHSH and LQKENI. The CDR3 sequence is 16 residues long. CDR3 in amino acids: CASSPLTTASTTEAFF. For the CDR3, the DNA is TGTGCCAGCTCACCACTAACAACAGCTTCGACCACTGAAGCTTTCTTT. The complete variable domain, with remaining parts taken from reference TRBV18 and TRBJ1-1, reads NAGVMQNPRHLVRRRGQEARLRCSPMKGHSHVYWYRQLPEEGLKFMVYLQKENIIDESGMPKERFSAEFPKEGPSILRIQQVVRGDSAAYFCASSPLTTASTTEAFFGQGTRLTVV.

On this clone: A read error may account for a junction end that differs from germline. J is TRBJ1-3 and V is TRBV15, with 7 bases aligning to TRBD1. The germline V gene encodes CDR1 LNHNV and CDR2 YYDKDF (reference sequence). The CDR3 runs 17 residues. CDR3 protein: CATSSTRDRRNGNTTYF. In DNA, the CDR3 is TGTGCCACCAGCAGTACCCGGGACAGAAGGAATGGAAACACCACATATTTT.

J is TRBJ2-7 and V is TRBV6-5; D is perhaps TRBD2 (5 bases). V was clipped by 6 bases and J by 6 bases, with 6 bases between them. CDR3 length equals 10 residues. Germline V gene sequence: CDR1 MNHEY, CDR2 SVGAGI. This chain's CDR3 is CASREGEQYF. CDR3 DNA sequence: TGTGCCAGCAGAGAGGGCGAGCAGTACTTC.

With regard to this clone: A read error may account for a junction end that differs from germline. J is TRBJ1-2 and V is TRBV27, with 7 bases identical to TRBD1. This CDR3 spans 12 amino acids. Germline loops: CDR1 MNHEY, CDR2 SMNVEV (reference sequence). CDR3: CASSRGGQTYSF. CDR3 in DNA: TGTGCCAGCAGCCGAGGGGGACAGACATACTCCTTC.

V gene TRBV7-2 combines with J gene TRBJ2-6; no clear D. CDR1 is SGHTA, CDR2 FQGNSA, per germline. This CDR3 is built from 15 residues. V lost 3 bases, J lost 0 bases, and 6 bases lay in between. In DNA form, the CDR3 reads TGTGCCAGCAGCTTTGGCGACTCTGGGGCCAACGTCCTGACTTTC. Translating gives CASSFGDSGANVLTF.

The rearrangement joins TRBV28 to TRBJ2-7; 9 positions match TRBD2. Trimming removed 6 bases from V and 1 base from J; junction bases left unmatched: 13. The CDR3 spans 17 residues. CDR1 and CDR2 (germline): MDHEN, SYDVKM. CDR3 sequence reads: CASSSYTSGGQSYEQYF. The CDR3, as DNA: TGTGCCAGCAGCTCATACACCAGCGGGGGGCAATCCTACGAGCAGTACTTC.

The chain is built from TRBV30 and TRBJ2-1; tentatively, D is TRBD2 (5 bases). V was trimmed by 7 bases and J by 4 bases, leaving 14 bases between them. The CDR3 loop spans 13 amino acids. Germline CDR1 reads GTSNPN; CDR2 reads SVGIG (reference sequence). CDR3 bases: TGTGCCTCATCTAGCTCCCCTTACAATGAGCAGTTCTTC. Amino acid sequence: CASSSSPYNEQFF. Full variable domain (rest looked up from reference TRBV30 and TRBJ2-1): SQTIHQWPATLVQPVGSPLSLECTVEGTSNPNLYWYRQAAGRGLQLLFYSVGIGQISSEVPQNLSASRPQDRQFILSSKKLLLSDSGFYLCASSSSPYNEQFFGPGTRLTVL.